This T cell receptor (beta chain) derives from a study of human T cells and chemical hapten exposure. Study-level information: Sensitization involved placing 2% DPC onto a 2 cm by 2 cm region of upper inner arm skin.

Time point given: patch test 1, 2 weeks after DPC sensitization. Indicated treatment: therapeutic diphenylcyclopropenone sensitization with weekly scalp DPC. TCRdb analysed the RACE reads with MiXCR anew, one entry per CDR3 protein. The sample records roughly 72,000 distinct CDR3 sequences, approximately 10% being singletons. The CDR3 contains 14 residues. Trimming shortened V by 5 bases and J by 1 base, and 11 bases separated the two germline ends. Germline loops: CDR1 MDHEN, CDR2 SYDVKM. The sequence was obtained from a woman in her 50s with alopecia areata. Some clones in this sample may be carry-over from other donors' samples. J is TRBJ1-1 and V is TRBV28, with a tentative D call TRBD1 (5 bases). This sample comprised whole blood, obtained in connection with sensitization to the hapten diphenylcyclopropenone (DPC). The CDR3 DNA follows: TGTGCCAGCAGTCTCTGGGGGGAGAACACTGAAGCTTTCTTT. Its translation is CASSLWGENTEAFF.